These T cell receptor beta chains were read from a single sample in a study of CD8+CD57+ T cells in acquired aplastic anemia. MiXCR, applied by TCRdb to the reads, yields one record per CDR3 protein. The sample consists of under 200,000 distinct CDR3 sequences, under 75% of them appearing once. The sequenced material came from sorted CD4+, CD8+, or CD8+CD57+ T cells (not recorded which) from PBMCs. Receptor source: a human donor in good health. CDR3s include the opening cysteine and the closing phenylalanine or tryptophan. A D gene is named only where the DNA matches it firmly. Some rows mark clone size as missing; the rest say once, few, many or name a class of expanded clone.

abundance	v_gene	d_gene	j_gene	CDR3aa	CDR3nt
NA	TRBV20-1	NA	TRBJ2-3	CSARGDTDTQYF	TGCAGTGCTAGAGGCGACACAGATACGCAGTATTTT
NA	TRBV7-3	NA	TRBJ2-1	CASRPDQRRSYNEQFF	TGTGCCAGCAGACCCGACCAGCGGAGATCCTACAATGAGCAGTTCTTC
NA	TRBV7-6	NA	TRBJ1-5	CASSLEPTQPQHF	TGTGCCAGCAGCTTAGAACCGACTCAGCCCCAGCATTTT
many	TRBV5-4	NA	TRBJ2-2	CASTPEPGPAGELFF	TGTGCCAGCACCCCCGAGCCGGGGCCAGCCGGGGAGCTGTTTTTT
NA	TRBV19	TRBD2	TRBJ2-7	CASSGLAGVSDEQYF	TGTGCCAGTAGTGGTTTAGCGGGAGTAAGCGACGAGCAGTACTTC
few	TRBV20-1	NA	TRBJ1-1	CSAPGREMSEAFF	TGCAGTGCCCCGGGACGGGAGATGAGTGAAGCTTTCTTT
NA	TRBV2	TRBD2	TRBJ2-7	CASSQGLARYEQYF	TGTGCCAGCAGCCAGGGACTAGCTAGGTACGAGCAGTACTTC
NA	TRBV10-1	NA	TRBJ2-3	CASSESALREADTQYF	TGCGCCAGCAGTGAGTCGGCCCTAAGAGAGGCAGATACGCAGTATTTT
many	TRBV9	NA	TRBJ1-2	CASSASNYGYTF	TGTGCCAGCAGCGCGTCTAACTATGGCTACACCTTC
few	TRBV7-9	NA	TRBJ1-6	CASSSRGAGYNSPLHF	TGTGCCAGCAGCTCGCGTGGGGCAGGGTATAATTCACCCCTCCACTTT
NA	TRBV10-3	NA	TRBJ1-1	CASKGYQDTEAFF	TGTGCCAGCAAAGGGTATCAGGACACTGAAGCTTTCTTT
many	TRBV9	TRBD1	TRBJ2-3	CASSVATTGGEYTQYF	TGTGCCAGCAGCGTAGCTACAACAGGGGGCGAATATACGCAGTATTTT
once	TRBV12-3/TRBV12-4	TRBD2	TRBJ2-1	CASRRGTNLNNEQFF	TGTGCCAGCAGGCGTGGGACTAACCTAAACAATGAGCAGTTCTTC
NA	TRBV5-1	TRBD1	TRBJ1-1	CASRTGTENTEAFF	TGTGCCAGCAGGACCGGGACAGAGAACACTGAAGCTTTCTTT
many	TRBV7-2	NA	TRBJ2-2	CASSLGWSGELFF	TGTGCCAGCAGCTTAGGGTGGTCCGGGGAGCTGTTTTTT
NA	TRBV7-2	TRBD1	TRBJ2-1	CASTLGGTALYNEQFF	TGTGCCAGCACTTTAGGGGGCACCGCCCTATACAATGAGCAGTTCTTC
once	TRBV29-1	TRBD1	TRBJ2-7	CSVEGSGQGPYEQYF	TGCAGCGTTGAAGGGTCCGGACAGGGCCCATACGAGCAGTACTTC
many	TRBV29-1	NA	TRBJ1-1	CSVLDGFSEAFF	TGCAGCGTACTGGACGGCTTTTCTGAAGCTTTCTTT
many	TRBV19	NA	TRBJ1-3	CASSMMTSGNTIYF	TGTGCCAGTAGTATGATGACCTCTGGAAACACCATATATTTT
NA	TRBV20-1	NA	TRBJ1-1	CSARPGVTEAFF	TGCAGTGCTAGACCAGGGGTCACTGAAGCTTTCTTT
NA	TRBV12-5	NA	TRBJ1-1	CASGLARNTEAFF	TGTGCTAGTGGTTTAGCCCGGAACACTGAAGCTTTCTTT
NA	TRBV19	NA	TRBJ1-6	CASSIPQGNSPLHF	TGTGCCAGTAGTATCCCTCAAGGTAATTCACCCCTCCACTTT
once	TRBV6-4	NA	TRBJ2-1	CASSDSVSGQEQFF	TGTGCCAGCAGTGACTCCGTCAGCGGTCAGGAGCAGTTCTTC
NA	TRBV7-8	NA	TRBJ2-5	CASSSSRKGYRTEETQYF	TGTGCCAGCAGCTCATCGCGGAAGGGCTACCGGACAGAAGAGACCCAGTACTTC
NA	TRBV4-1	NA	TRBJ1-2	CASSQVTYYGYTF	TGCGCCAGCAGCCAAGTCACTTACTATGGCTACACCTTC
NA	TRBV7-9	NA	TRBJ2-5	CASSFQALVRVEETQYF	TGTGCCAGCAGCTTTCAGGCATTGGTAAGGGTCGAAGAGACCCAGTACTTC
NA	TRBV5-1	NA	TRBJ2-7	CASSLGSGDGSYEQYF	TGCGCCAGCAGCTTGGGATCAGGGGACGGCTCCTACGAGCAGTACTTC
NA	TRBV2	TRBD1	TRBJ2-7	CASGQGVPTYEQYF	TGTGCCAGCGGACAGGGGGTGCCCACCTACGAGCAGTACTTC
once	TRBV5-1	TRBD1	TRBJ2-7	CASSYETGARREQYF	TGCGCCAGCAGCTACGAGACAGGGGCCCGTAGGGAGCAGTACTTC
NA	TRBV10-3	NA	TRBJ1-5	CAIRGDSNQPQHF	TGTGCCATCAGGGGGGATAGCAATCAGCCCCAGCATTTT
NA	TRBV19	TRBD1	TRBJ1-5	CASTRTGREDQPQHF	TGTGCCAGTACTCGGACAGGGAGAGAGGATCAGCCCCAGCATTTT
many	TRBV7-8	TRBD2	TRBJ2-5	CASSLTSGRLETQYF	TGTGCCAGCAGCTTGACTAGCGGGAGACTAGAGACCCAGTACTTC
NA	TRBV2	NA	TRBJ2-5	CASSEQGQGETQYF	TGTGCCAGCAGTGAACAGGGGCAGGGGGAGACCCAGTACTTC
NA	TRBV15	NA	TRBJ1-1	CATSPSLASGTSTEAFF	TGTGCCACCAGCCCTTCCCTGGCATCGGGGACTTCGACTGAAGCTTTCTTT
NA	TRBV2	NA	TRBJ2-5	CASRNRTGQLETQYF	TGTGCCAGCAGGAACCGAACAGGGCAGTTAGAGACCCAGTACTTC
NA	TRBV20-1	TRBD2	TRBJ2-1	CSAAPGLANEQFF	TGCAGTGCCGCCCCGGGACTAGCGAATGAGCAGTTCTTC
NA	TRBV24-1	NA	TRBJ2-1	CATSDLRGAPYNEQFF	TGTGCCACCAGTGATTTGCGGGGGGCCCCCTACAATGAGCAGTTCTTC
NA	TRBV12-3/TRBV12-4	NA	TRBJ2-4	CASSSPWGDIQYF	TGTGCCAGCAGCTCTCCGTGGGGGGACATTCAGTACTTC
NA	TRBV10-3	TRBD2	TRBJ2-1	CAIRTSGGTWNEQFF	TGTGCCATCAGGACTAGCGGGGGGACTTGGAATGAGCAGTTCTTC
few	TRBV5-5	NA	TRBJ2-7	CASSQSSERHEQYF	TGTGCCAGCAGCCAATCAAGCGAGAGGCACGAGCAGTACTTC
NA	TRBV6-1	NA	TRBJ1-2	CASSYSGARSDGYTF	TGTGCCAGCAGTTACTCAGGGGCCAGATCCGATGGCTACACCTTC
NA	TRBV24-1	NA	TRBJ1-5	CARRDTASPQHF	TGTGCCAGGAGAGACACGGCCTCCCCCCAGCATTTT
NA	TRBV15	NA	TRBJ1-1	CATSKEGVGTEAFF	TGTGCCACCAGCAAAGAGGGTGTGGGCACTGAAGCTTTCTTT
NA	TRBV20-1	NA	TRBJ1-6	CSGKGGGRNSPLHF	TGCAGTGGGAAAGGGGGGGGCAGGAATTCACCCCTCCACTTT
NA	TRBV10-3	NA	TRBJ1-1	CAISDYQVQNTEAFF	TGTGCCATCAGTGATTATCAGGTCCAGAACACTGAAGCTTTCTTT
NA	TRBV7-9	NA	TRBJ1-5	CASSPHRTVYQPQHF	TGTGCCAGCAGCCCCCACCGGACAGTATATCAGCCCCAGCATTTT
many	TRBV20-1	NA	TRBJ1-2	CSAREDYGYTF	TGCAGTGCTAGAGAGGACTATGGCTACACCTTC
NA	TRBV7-9	TRBD1	TRBJ2-1	CASSYRTGSYNEQFF	TGTGCCAGTAGTTACAGGACAGGTTCCTACAATGAGCAGTTCTTC
many	TRBV5-8	TRBD2	TRBJ2-7	CASSLSTSGSLSEQYF	TGTGCCAGCAGCTTGTCTACTAGCGGGAGTTTGAGCGAGCAGTACTTC
NA	TRBV7-2	TRBD1	TRBJ1-2	CASSLLTGNYGYTF	TGTGCCAGCAGCTTGTTGACAGGGAACTATGGCTACACCTTC
NA	TRBV2	NA	TRBJ2-1	CASSGTSHEQFF	TGTGCCAGCAGTGGGACTTCCCATGAGCAGTTCTTC
NA	TRBV2	NA	TRBJ2-2	CASIQNTGELFF	TGTGCCAGCATTCAGAACACCGGGGAGCTGTTTTTT
many	TRBV6-2/TRBV6-3	TRBD1	TRBJ1-6	CASRTPLGTGANSPLHF	TGTGCCAGCAGAACGCCTCTCGGGACAGGGGCCAATTCACCCCTCCACTTT
NA	TRBV20-1	NA	TRBJ2-2	CSIRPPTNTGELFF	TGCAGTATCCGTCCGCCGACGAACACCGGGGAGCTGTTTTTT
NA	TRBV7-9	NA	TRBJ2-5	CASSVRECWETQYF	TGTGCCAGCAGCGTCAGGGAGTGTTGGGAGACCCAGTACTTC
NA	TRBV24-1	NA	TRBJ2-5	CATSDSASNTVTQYF	TGTGCCACCAGTGATTCGGCATCCAACACGGTGACCCAGTACTTC
NA	TRBV7-6	NA	TRBJ2-3	CASSLAIPDTQYF	TGTGCCAGCAGCTTAGCTATCCCAGATACGCAGTATTTT
many	TRBV20-1	NA	TRBJ1-1	CSTQTAGMNTEAFF	TGCAGTACACAGACCGCTGGTATGAACACTGAAGCTTTCTTT
NA	TRBV7-9	TRBD2	TRBJ2-5	CASNPGLAGQETQYF	TGTGCCAGCAACCCGGGACTAGCGGGACAAGAGACCCAGTACTTC